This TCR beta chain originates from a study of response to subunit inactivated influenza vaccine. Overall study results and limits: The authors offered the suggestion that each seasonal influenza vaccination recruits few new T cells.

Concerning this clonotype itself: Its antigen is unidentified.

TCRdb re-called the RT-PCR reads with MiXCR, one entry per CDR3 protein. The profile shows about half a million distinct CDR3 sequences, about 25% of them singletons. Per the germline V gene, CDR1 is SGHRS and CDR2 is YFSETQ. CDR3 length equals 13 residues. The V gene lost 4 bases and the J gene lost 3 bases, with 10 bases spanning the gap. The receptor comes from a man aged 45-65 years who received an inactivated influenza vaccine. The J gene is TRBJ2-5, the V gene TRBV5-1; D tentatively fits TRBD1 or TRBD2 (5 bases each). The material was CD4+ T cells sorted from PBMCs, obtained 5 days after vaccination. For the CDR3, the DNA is TGCGCCAGCAGCGGGACCGGGGAAGAGACCCAGTACTTC. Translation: CASSGTGEETQYF.